The source of this T cell receptor beta chain is a study of shared clonotypes between healthy human individuals (dated by TCRdb to about 2020). Some background on the complete study: The cohort comprised a couple of women and a few men aged 18 to 49 years. For each donor, CD4 naive and CD4 memory were each given three plates, CD8 naive was given two plates, and CD8 memory was given one plate. Different laboratories and diverse techniques were used to prepare libraries and sequence TCR repertoires, to increase sequencing depth and limit assay-specific biases. Leukapheresis yielded between about 0.9 and 10 billion PBMCs per donor. To estimate repertoire size and how much clonotypes are shared between individuals, the study performed deep sequencing of blood TCR repertoires from about five healthy adults. Points the paper makes about the study in general: Larger estimated clonotype richness was generally found for naive subsets than for memory subsets. Based on pairwise subsampling, the degree of clonotype sharing among donors was expected to be affected by sequencing depth. Sampling was restricted to blood, and TCR repertoires in tissues likely differ from the TCR repertoires found in blood. Higher generation probabilities were observed for clonotypes shared by all four sorted-subset donors than for non-shared clonotypes. The genetic and exposure-history diversity represented was limited by the small number of donors. When a few donors were compared, the shared fraction of clonotypes was 5% to 6.5% for naive CD4, more than 3% for naive CD8, about 2.4% for memory CD4, and 0.35% to 0.4% for memory CD8. Incomplete sequencing was indicated by rarefaction of sorted-subset datasets, despite the large sequencing depth.

Using the deep immunoSEQ assay, multiplex PCR amplified TCR CDR3 regions from genomic DNA. Extracted genomic DNA from each cell subset was spread evenly across all wells of several immunoSEQ 96-well plates, with each plate serving as a replicate. For sorted subsets, each replicate PCR was loaded with roughly 0.2 ug genomic DNA, equivalent to 25,000 to 35,000 T cell genomes. The purified libraries were quantified using a Qubit 3.0 fluorometer, sized with a Bioanalyzer 2100, and then quantified again using the KAPA Library Quantification kit. Every immunoSEQ 96-well plate was sequenced on a dedicated single-read 150-cycle Illumina NextSeq 550 flow cell. Per the original workflow: Because the immunoSEQ output included only junctional sequences and no quality scores, the filtering could not be the same as the filtering used for full-length reads. Sequences were annotated with PyIR, a Python wrapper for IgBLAST v1.9, using IMGT germline references to assign V/J genes and CDR3. Any read was removed if the V/J assignment was weak (E-value above 1e-6), the CDR3 was missing, or the read contained stop codons, out-of-frame junctions, or ambiguous translated residues. A V3J clonotype was defined by an identical inferred V gene, J gene, and CDR3 amino acid sequence. Percentage overlap between repertoires was computed as shared unique clonotypes divided by the size of the smaller repertoire. RTK rarefaction, the Chao1 estimator, and Recon v2.1 estimates of unobserved clonotypes were used to assess repertoire richness. For all TCRbeta clonotypes obtained by the gDNA method from a few donors, generation probabilities were computed with OLGA. TCRdb's version of the immuneACCESS table is confined to in-frame rearrangements and falls short of the full clone set. An unresolved V gene accounts for under half of the shortfall where checked; the remainder is of unknown origin. That table furnishes V, J and clone size, whereas the DNA furnished D and trimming. This sample comprises about a million clones, approximately 76% of them detected only once. Less than 1.5% of the sample belongs to the ten largest clones.

Note on this clone: Its antigen is not yet known. The sample holds no much larger clone one base away, and base qualities are not on file.

The donors were healthy, HIV-negative adults with no recently reported acute infections or vaccinations. Every donor was a Caucasian adult residing in Nashville, Tennessee, USA. CD4+ T cells were enriched through magnetic negative selection, after which naive cells were positively selected on CD45RA and the remaining negative fraction served as the memory subset. Blood was obtained by leukapheresis, after which PBMCs were separated by Ficoll-Histopaque density gradient centrifugation and cryopreserved in liquid nitrogen vapor phase. Analytical flow cytometry was used to check the purity and quantity of every magnetically sorted T cell population. From each sorted fraction, genomic DNA was isolated and quantified by UV absorbance on a Nanodrop 2000c. The CDR3, from cysteine to phenylalanine, totals 16 residues. CDR3 DNA is the only sequence kept; it has 48 bases, read in frame from the first base. V drops 7 bases and J drops 2 bases, leaving 19 bases in between. CDR1 and CDR2 are drawn from the germline V gene: SGHTA, FQGNSA.

This sequence originates from a man aged 18 to 29 in good health. Sequenced: memory CD4+ T cells sorted from blood. This specimen's cell subset or site label, per the study, means: CD45RA-negative fraction. The sequence is built from TRBV7-2 and TRBJ2-3, with TRBD2 as a weak D call on 5 bases. The base sequence is TGTGCCAGCACCTCTTCCCCGCGGGTTATCACAGATACGCAGTATTTT. This yields the protein CASTSSPRVITDTQYF.